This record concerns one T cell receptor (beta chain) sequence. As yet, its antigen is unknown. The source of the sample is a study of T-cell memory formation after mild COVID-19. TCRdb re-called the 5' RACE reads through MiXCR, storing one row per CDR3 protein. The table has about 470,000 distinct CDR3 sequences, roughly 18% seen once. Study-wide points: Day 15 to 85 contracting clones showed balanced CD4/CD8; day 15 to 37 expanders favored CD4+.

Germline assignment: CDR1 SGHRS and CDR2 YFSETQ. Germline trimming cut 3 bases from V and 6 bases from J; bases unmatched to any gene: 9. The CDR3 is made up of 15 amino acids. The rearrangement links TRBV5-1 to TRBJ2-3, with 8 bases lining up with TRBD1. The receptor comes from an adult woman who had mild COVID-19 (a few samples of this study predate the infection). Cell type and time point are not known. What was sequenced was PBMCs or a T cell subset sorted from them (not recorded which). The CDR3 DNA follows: TGCGCCAGCAGCTCGAAGGACAGGGAAGAGGATACGCAGTATTTT. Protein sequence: CASSSKDREEDTQYF.